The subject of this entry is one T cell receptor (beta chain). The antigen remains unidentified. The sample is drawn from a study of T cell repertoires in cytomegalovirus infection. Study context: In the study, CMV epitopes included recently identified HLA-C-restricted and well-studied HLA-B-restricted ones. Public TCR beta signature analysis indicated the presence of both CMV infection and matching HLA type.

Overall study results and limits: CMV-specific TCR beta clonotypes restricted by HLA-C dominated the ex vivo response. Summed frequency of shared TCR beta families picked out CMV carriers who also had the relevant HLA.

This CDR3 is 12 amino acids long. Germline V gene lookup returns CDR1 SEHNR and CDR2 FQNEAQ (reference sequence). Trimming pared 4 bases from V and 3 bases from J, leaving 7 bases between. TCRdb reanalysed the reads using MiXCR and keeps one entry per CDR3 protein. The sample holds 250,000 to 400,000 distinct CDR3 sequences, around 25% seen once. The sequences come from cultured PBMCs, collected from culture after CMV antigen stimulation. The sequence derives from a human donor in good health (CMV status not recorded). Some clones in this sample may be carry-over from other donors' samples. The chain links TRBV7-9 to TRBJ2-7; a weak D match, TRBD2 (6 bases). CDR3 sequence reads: CASSSGDYEQYF. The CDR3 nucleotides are TGTGCCAGCAGCTCGGGGGACTACGAGCAGTACTTC.